This TCR beta chain was observed in a study of OX40 agonist ivuxolimab in advanced cancers. CDR1 SGHRS and CDR2 YFSETQ come from the germline V gene. The CDR3 has 18 residues. V was cut by 2 bases and J by 6 bases, with 21 bases left in between. The repertoire was sequenced with immunoSEQ multiplex PCR; TCRdb's copy has only in-frame clones and lacks some. Here the sample spans approximately 70,000 clones, around nine tenths being singletons. Drawing of blood for sampling happened at baseline, at cycle 4 day 1, and at cycle 7 day 1. This clone was seen a single time. This TCR derives from an adult with an advanced solid tumor such as melanoma, head and neck, liver or kidney cancer. The specimen was CD4+ or CD8+ T cells sorted from blood, collected in a trial of the OX40 agonist ivuxolimab. This chain connects TRBV5-1 to TRBJ1-6; a weak D match, TRBD1 (6 bases). The CDR3 DNA reads as TGCGCCAGCAGCTTTCCAGGGGTCCACGGGAGCCCTAATTCACCCCTCCACTTT. Protein sequence: CASSFPGVHGSPNSPLHF.